These 9 T cell receptor beta chains were all obtained from the same sample, sequenced in a study of identifying expanded T cells in peripheral blood. Profiled with immunoSEQ multiplex PCR; TCRdb holds only in-frame clones, not every one. The sample holds 84,000 or so clones, about 89% seen once. What was sequenced was blood. These receptors were obtained from a person aged 18 to 75 in good health.

The chain joins TRBV7-2 to TRBJ1-5; D uncertain. Germline values: CDR1 SGHTA, CDR2 FQGNSA. V shed 5 bases and J shed 0 bases, with 8 bases lying between them. This CDR3 contains 14 residues. The CDR3, as DNA: TGTGCCAGCAGCGTAGACGGTAGCAATCAGCCCCAGCATTTT. Protein product: CASSVDGSNQPQHF.

This chain joins TRBV7-3 and TRBJ2-1; no firm D call. V gave up 5 bases and J gave up 0 bases, with 11 bases separating them. Germline V gene lookup returns CDR1 SGHTA and CDR2 FQGTGA. The CDR3 contains 15 residues. The DNA for the CDR3 is TGTGCCAGCAGCCCAGACTGGAGCTCCTACAATGAGCAGTTCTTC. Protein sequence: CASSPDWSSYNEQFF.

This clone was seen once. V usage is TRBV28 and J usage is TRBJ1-1; TRBD1 might be the D (6 bases). V lost 5 bases and J lost 1, with 11 bases in between. The CDR3 sequence is 14 residues long. The germline V gene encodes CDR1 MDHEN and CDR2 SYDVKM. The CDR3 DNA follows: TGTGCCAGCAGTCCGGGACACTGGAACACTGAAGCTTTCTTT. Residues: CASSPGHWNTEAFF. The full variable domain, rest sourced from reference TRBV28 and TRBJ1-1, is DVKVTQSSRYLVKRTGEKVFLECVQDMDHENMFWYRQDPGLGLRLIYFSYDVKMKEKGDIPEGYSVSREKKERFSLILESASTNQTSMYLCASSPGHWNTEAFFGQGTRLTVV.

V gene TRBV25-1 combines with J gene TRBJ2-1, with 9 bases fitting TRBD1. V was clipped by 2 bases and J by 4 bases; unmatched bases: 6. The CDR3 extends over 16 amino acids. CDR1 and CDR2 (germline): MGHDK, SYGVNS. The CDR3 coding sequence is TGTGCCAGCAGTGAACCACGACAGGGGGGATACAATGAGCAGTTCTTC. This gives the protein CASSEPRQGGYNEQFF.

The rearrangement joins TRBV28 to TRBJ1-2, with TRBD1 as a possible D gene (5 bases). Germline V lookup: CDR1 MDHEN, CDR2 SYDVKM. The CDR3 is made up of 15 amino acids. Trimming took 7 bases from V and 8 from J, leaving 23 bases between them. CDR3 region: CASMKGVFRERGYTF. CDR3 nucleotide sequence: TGTGCCAGCATGAAAGGGGTGTTTAGAGAACGAGGCTACACCTTC.

The chain has TRBV28 and TRBJ2-1, with TRBD2 as a possible D gene (6 bases). V lost 7 bases, J lost 3 bases, and 10 bases lay in between. The germline V gene has CDR1 MDHEN and CDR2 SYDVKM. The CDR3 covers 13 residues. CDR3 region: CASTGDFYNEQFF. The CDR3 coding sequence is TGTGCCAGCACCGGGGACTTCTACAATGAGCAGTTCTTC.

The chain employs TRBV2 and TRBJ2-1; no definite D call. V was pared by 0 bases and J by 15 bases, with 12 bases between. Germline assignment: CDR1 SNHLY and CDR2 FYNNEI. The CDR3 is 12 amino acids. The CDR3 spells CASSEALPRPFF. The DNA for the CDR3 is TGTGCCAGCAGTGAAGCGCTTCCCCGTCCGTTCTTC.

This chain's CDR3 is CASRIAGGDNEQFF. CDR3 DNA: TGCGCCAGCCGAATAGCGGGAGGGGACAATGAGCAGTTCTTC. The chain recombines TRBV10-2 with TRBJ2-1, with 11 bases lining up with TRBD2. Germline V gives CDR1 WSHSY, CDR2 SAAADI. This CDR3 is 14 amino acids long. V trimming: 8 bases; J trimming: 5 bases; junction bases outside the gene matches: 5.

The rearrangement uses TRBV5-6 and TRBJ2-7; 8 nucleotides agree with TRBD1. Germline assignment: CDR1 SGHDT and CDR2 YYEEEE. The CDR3 contains 14 residues. J lost 0 bases, V lost 4 bases, and 3 bases had no gene match. CDR3 amino acids: CASSPRGLSYEQYF. DNA of the CDR3: TGTGCCAGCAGCCCCAGGGGGCTCTCCTACGAGCAGTACTTC.